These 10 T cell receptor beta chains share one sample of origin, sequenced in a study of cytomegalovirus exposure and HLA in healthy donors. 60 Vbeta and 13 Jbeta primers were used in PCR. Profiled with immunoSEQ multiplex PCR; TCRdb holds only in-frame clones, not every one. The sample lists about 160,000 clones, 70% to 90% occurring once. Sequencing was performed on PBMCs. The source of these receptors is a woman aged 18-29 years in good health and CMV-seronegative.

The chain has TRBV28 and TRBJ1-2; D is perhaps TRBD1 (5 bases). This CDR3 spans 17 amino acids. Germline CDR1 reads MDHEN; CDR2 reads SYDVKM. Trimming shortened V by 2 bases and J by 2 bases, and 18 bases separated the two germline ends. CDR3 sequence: CASSLVIGGTGNYGYTF. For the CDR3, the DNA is TGTGCCAGCAGTTTAGTAATCGGGGGGACGGGGAACTATGGCTACACCTTC.

The CDR3 protein is CASSPWTGAYEQYF. For the CDR3, the DNA is TGTGCCAGCAGTCCCTGGACAGGGGCCTACGAGCAGTACTTC. This chain links TRBV2 with TRBJ2-7; 9 nucleotides align to TRBD1. Germline lookup yields CDR1 SNHLY and CDR2 FYNNEI. J lost 2 bases, V lost 5 bases, and 4 bases had no gene match. This CDR3 region has 14 residues.

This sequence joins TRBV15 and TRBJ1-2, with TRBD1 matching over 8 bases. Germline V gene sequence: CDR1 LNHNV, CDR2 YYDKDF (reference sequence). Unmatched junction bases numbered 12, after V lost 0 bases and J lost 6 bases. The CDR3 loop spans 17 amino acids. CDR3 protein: CATSRDRWRQGRDGYTF. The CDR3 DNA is TGTGCCACCAGCAGAGATCGGTGGAGACAGGGGCGGGATGGCTACACCTTC.

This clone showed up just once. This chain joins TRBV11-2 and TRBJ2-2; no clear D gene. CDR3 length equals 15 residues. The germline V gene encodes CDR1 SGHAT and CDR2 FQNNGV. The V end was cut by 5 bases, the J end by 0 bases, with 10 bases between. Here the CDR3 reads CASSPGMPNTGELFF. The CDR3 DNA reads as TGTGCCAGCAGCCCGGGTATGCCGAACACCGGGGAGCTGTTTTTT.

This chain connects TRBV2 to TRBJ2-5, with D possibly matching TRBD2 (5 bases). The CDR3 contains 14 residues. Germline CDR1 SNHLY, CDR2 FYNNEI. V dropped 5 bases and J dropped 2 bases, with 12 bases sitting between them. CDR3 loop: CASSLTRTQETQYF. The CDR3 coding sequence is TGTGCCAGCAGTCTAACTAGGACTCAAGAGACCCAGTACTTC.

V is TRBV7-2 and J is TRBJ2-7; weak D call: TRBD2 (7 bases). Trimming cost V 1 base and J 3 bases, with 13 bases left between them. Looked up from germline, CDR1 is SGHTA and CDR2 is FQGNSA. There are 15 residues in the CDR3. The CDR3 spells CASSLEGGGNYEQYF. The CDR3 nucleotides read TGTGCCAGCAGCTTAGAGGGGGGGGGCAACTACGAGCAGTACTTC.

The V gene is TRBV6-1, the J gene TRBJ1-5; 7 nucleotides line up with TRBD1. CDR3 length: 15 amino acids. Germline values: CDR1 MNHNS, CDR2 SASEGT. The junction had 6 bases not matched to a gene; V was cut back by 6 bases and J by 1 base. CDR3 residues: CASRPTGSSNQPQHF. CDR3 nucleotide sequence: TGTGCCAGCAGACCGACAGGGAGCAGCAATCAGCCCCAGCATTTT.

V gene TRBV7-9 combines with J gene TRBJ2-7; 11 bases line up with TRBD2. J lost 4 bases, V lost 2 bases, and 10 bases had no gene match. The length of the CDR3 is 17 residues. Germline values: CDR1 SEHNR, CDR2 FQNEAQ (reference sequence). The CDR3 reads CASSLSLRLAGRYEQYF. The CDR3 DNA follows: TGTGCCAGCAGCTTATCCTTACGACTAGCGGGAAGATACGAGCAGTACTTC.

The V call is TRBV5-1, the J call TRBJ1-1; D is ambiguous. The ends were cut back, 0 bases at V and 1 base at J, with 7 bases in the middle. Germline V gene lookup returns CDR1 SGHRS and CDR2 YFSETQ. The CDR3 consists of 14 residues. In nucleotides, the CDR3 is TGCGCCAGCAGCTTGGCCGGTAGGAACACTGAAGCTTTCTTT. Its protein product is CASSLAGRNTEAFF.

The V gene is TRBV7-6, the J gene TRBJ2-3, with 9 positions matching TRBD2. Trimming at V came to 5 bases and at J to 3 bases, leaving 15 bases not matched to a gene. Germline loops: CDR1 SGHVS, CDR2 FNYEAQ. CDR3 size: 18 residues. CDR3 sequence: CASSPVTAGGPSTDTQYF. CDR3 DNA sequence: TGTGCCAGCAGCCCCGTGACCGCGGGAGGGCCTTCGACAGATACGCAGTATTTT.